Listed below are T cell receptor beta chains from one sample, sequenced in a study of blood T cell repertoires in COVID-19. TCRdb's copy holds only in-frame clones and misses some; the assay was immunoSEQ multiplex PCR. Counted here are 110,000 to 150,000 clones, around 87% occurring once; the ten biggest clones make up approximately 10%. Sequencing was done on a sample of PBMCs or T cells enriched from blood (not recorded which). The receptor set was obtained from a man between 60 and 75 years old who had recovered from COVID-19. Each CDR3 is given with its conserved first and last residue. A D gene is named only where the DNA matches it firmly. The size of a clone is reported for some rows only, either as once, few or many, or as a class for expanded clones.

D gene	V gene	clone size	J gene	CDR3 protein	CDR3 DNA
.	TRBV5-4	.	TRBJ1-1	CASSFDRNTEAFF	TGTGCCAGCAGTTTTGACAGGAACACTGAAGCTTTCTTT
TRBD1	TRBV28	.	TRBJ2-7	CASRPTDRSSEQYF	TGTGCCAGCAGGCCAACGGACAGGTCTAGCGAGCAGTACTTC
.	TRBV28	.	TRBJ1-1	CASSLGPNTEAFF	TGTGCCAGCAGTTTAGGCCCGAACACTGAAGCTTTCTTT
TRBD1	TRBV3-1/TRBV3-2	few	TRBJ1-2	CASSQVQGLGYTF	TGTGCCAGCAGCCAAGTACAGGGGTTGGGCTACACCTTC
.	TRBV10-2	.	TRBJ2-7	CASSPDLTGSEQYF	TGCGCCAGCAGTCCCGACTTGACAGGTTCCGAGCAGTACTTC
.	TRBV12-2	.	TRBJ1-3	CASRLDTQGKEGNTIYF	TGTGCAAGTCGCTTAGATACACAGGGTAAAGAAGGAAACACCATATATTTT
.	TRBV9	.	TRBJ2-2	CASSTTGGNTGELFF	TGTGCCAGCAGCACCACCGGGGGTAACACCGGGGAGCTGTTTTTT
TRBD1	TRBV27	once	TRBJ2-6	CASSPYGQEPLSGANVLTF	TGTGCCAGCAGTCCCTACGGACAGGAACCCCTCTCTGGGGCCAACGTCCTGACTTTC
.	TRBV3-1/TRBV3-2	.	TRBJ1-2	CASSPAYGGYTF	TGTGCCAGCAGCCCCGCCTATGGTGGCTACACCTTC
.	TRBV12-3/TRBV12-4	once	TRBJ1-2	CASSTNSFYGYTF	TGTGCCAGCAGCACCAACTCCTTCTATGGCTACACCTTC
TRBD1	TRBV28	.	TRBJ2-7	CASSTWTGLSYEQYF	TGTGCCAGCAGTACCTGGACAGGGTTGAGCTACGAGCAGTACTTC
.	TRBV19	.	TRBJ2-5	CASSLRIQETQYF	TGTGCCAGTAGTCTCAGGATTCAAGAGACCCAGTACTTC
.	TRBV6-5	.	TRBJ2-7	CASRHRQGNEQYF	TGTGCCAGCAGACACCGGCAGGGGAACGAGCAGTACTTC